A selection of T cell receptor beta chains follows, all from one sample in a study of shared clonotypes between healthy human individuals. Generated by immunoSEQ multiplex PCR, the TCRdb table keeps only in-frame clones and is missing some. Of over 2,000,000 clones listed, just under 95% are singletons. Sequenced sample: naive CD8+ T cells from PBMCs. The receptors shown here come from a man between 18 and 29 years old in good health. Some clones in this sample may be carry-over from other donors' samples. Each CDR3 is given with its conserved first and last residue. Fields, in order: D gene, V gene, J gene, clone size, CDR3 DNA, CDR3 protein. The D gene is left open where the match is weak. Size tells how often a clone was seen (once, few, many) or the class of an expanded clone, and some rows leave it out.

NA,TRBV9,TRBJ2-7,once,TGTGCCAGCATTAGGGGGACGGCGGGCCCTCAGTACTTC,CASIRGTAGPQYF
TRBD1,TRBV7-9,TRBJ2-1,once,TGTGCCAGCAGCGAACAGGGGAACAATGAGCAGTTCTTC,CASSEQGNNEQFF
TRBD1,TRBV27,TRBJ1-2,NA,TGTGCCAGCAGGACACGGGACAGCTCTAACTATGGCTACACCTTC,CASRTRDSSNYGYTF
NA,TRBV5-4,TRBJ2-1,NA,TGTGCCAGCAGCTTGGTGAACAGGGAACTCAATGAGCAGTTCTTC,CASSLVNRELNEQFF
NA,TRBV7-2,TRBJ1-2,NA,TGTGCCAGCAGCTTAGACAGACGGGGCTATGGCTACACCTTC,CASSLDRRGYGYTF
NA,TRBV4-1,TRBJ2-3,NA,TGCGCCAGCAGCCAGGAGACTCGAACGAGCACAGATACGCAGTATTTT,CASSQETRTSTDTQYF
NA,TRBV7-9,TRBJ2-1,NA,TGTGCCAGCAGCGACACGAGGGTTGGGGTTGAGCAGTTCTTC,CASSDTRVGVEQFF
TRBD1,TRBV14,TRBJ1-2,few,TGTGCCAGCAGCCCCCGGTTCAGGGGGCATGGCTACACCTTC,CASSPRFRGHGYTF
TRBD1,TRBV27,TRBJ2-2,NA,TGTGCCAGCAGGACAGGGGGGAACACCGGGGAGCTGTTTTTT,CASRTGGNTGELFF
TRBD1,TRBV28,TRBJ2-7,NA,TGTGCCAGCAGTACCGGGACAGGGAGAAGGTACGAGCAGTACTTC,CASSTGTGRRYEQYF
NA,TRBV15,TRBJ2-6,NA,TGTGCCACCAGCAGAGACCGGTCTGGGGCCAACGTCCTGACTTTC,CATSRDRSGANVLTF
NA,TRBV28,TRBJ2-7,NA,TGTGCCAGCAGTTTTGAGGTTGGGGCCCCCTACGAGCAGTACTTC,CASSFEVGAPYEQYF
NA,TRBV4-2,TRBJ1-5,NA,TGTGCCAGCAGCCAAGATAGGGACGGGGGCTATAGCAATCAGCCCCAGCATTTT,CASSQDRDGGYSNQPQHF
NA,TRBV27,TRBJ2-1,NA,TGTGCCAGCAGTTTCAGTGTTCTGGTTCTCAATGAGCAGTTCTTC,CASSFSVLVLNEQFF
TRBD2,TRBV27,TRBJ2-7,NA,TGTGCCAGCAGTAACCCTAGCGGCGAGCAGTACTTC,CASSNPSGEQYF
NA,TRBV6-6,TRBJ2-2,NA,TGTGCCAGCAAGGTAGACACCGGGGAGCTGTTTTTT,CASKVDTGELFF
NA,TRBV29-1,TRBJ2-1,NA,TGCAGCGTTGAAGATCGTCAGGGAGTTATGGGGAATGAGCAGTTCTTC,CSVEDRQGVMGNEQFF
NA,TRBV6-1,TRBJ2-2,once,TGTGCCAGCAGGAGGGTCGGGACCGGGGAGCTGTTTTTT,CASRRVGTGELFF
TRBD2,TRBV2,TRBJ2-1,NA,TGTGCCAGGCGGACTAGCGGGAGCTCCTACAATGAGCAGTTCTTC,CARRTSGSSYNEQFF
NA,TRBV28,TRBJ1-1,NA,TGTGCCAGCAGGCACAGGGTCGGAAGATTTACTGAAGCTTTCTTT,CASRHRVGRFTEAFF
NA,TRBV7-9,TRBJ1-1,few,TGTGCCAGCAGCTTAGACAAGAACACTGAAGCTTTCTTT,CASSLDKNTEAFF
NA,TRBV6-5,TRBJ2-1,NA,TGTGCCAGCAGAAGCCGGACTACTAACAATGAGCAGTTCTTC,CASRSRTTNNEQFF
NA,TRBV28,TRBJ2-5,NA,TGTGCCAGCAGTCCCGGGTGGATCCGGGAGACCCAGTACTTC,CASSPGWIRETQYF
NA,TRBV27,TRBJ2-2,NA,TGTGCCAGCAGTTCTCGGAACACCGGGGAGCTGTTTTTT,CASSSRNTGELFF
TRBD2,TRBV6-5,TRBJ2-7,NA,TGTGCCAGCAGTTTTGGGACTAGCGGCGAGCAGTACTTC,CASSFGTSGEQYF
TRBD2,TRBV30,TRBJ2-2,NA,TGTGCCTGGAGTGTACGACTGGGACTAGTGCTTACCGGGGAGCTGTTTTTT,CAWSVRLGLVLTGELFF
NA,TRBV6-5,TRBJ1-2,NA,TGTGCCAGCCGAAGGGAAAGGGGCAACTATGGCTACACCTTC,CASRRERGNYGYTF
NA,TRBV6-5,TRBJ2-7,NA,TGTGCCAGCAAGGGCAGCGAGCAGTACTTC,CASKGSEQYF
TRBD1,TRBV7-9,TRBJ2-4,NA,TGTGCCAGCAGACCCATTGGACAGGGGCTAGGCATTCAGTACTTC,CASRPIGQGLGIQYF
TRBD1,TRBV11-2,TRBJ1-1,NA,TGTGCCAGCAGCTCCAGGGACAGGGGCGCGTCTGAAGCTTTCTTT,CASSSRDRGASEAFF
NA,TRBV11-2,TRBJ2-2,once,TGTGCCAGCAGCTTAGTGGGGGGACCGGCCGGGGAGCTGTTTTTT,CASSLVGGPAGELFF
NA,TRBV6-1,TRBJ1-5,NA,TGTGCCAGCAGTGAGACAGGTAATAGCAATCAGCCCCAGCATTTT,CASSETGNSNQPQHF
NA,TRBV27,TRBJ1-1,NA,TGTGCCAGCAGTGAGCGAGGTGCTGCGGACACTGAAGCTTTCTTT,CASSERGAADTEAFF
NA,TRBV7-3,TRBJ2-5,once,TGTGCCAGCAGCCCCGGCAGGCAAGAGACCCAGTACTTC,CASSPGRQETQYF
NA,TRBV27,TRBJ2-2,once,TGTGCCAGCAGTCAGGGGACGCTACCCGGGGAGCTGTTTTTT,CASSQGTLPGELFF
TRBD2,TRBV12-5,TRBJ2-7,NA,TGTGCTAGTGGTTATAGCGGGGGAGAGCAGTACTTC,CASGYSGGEQYF
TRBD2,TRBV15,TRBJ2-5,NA,TGTGCCACCAGCAGAGCCCGGGGGGGGTCAGAGACCCAGTACTTC,CATSRARGGSETQYF
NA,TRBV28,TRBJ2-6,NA,TGTGCCAGCAGCACCCGGAATGCGGGCCTTGGGGCCAACGTCCTGACTTTC,CASSTRNAGLGANVLTF
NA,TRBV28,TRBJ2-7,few,TGTGCCAGCAGTCTAGAGGTTTCCTACGAGCAGTACTTC,CASSLEVSYEQYF
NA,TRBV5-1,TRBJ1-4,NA,TGCGCCAGCAGCAATGGCAAGGTGACAACTAATGAAAAACTGTTTTTT,CASSNGKVTTNEKLFF
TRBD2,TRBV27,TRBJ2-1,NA,TGTGCCAGCAGTTACCGCGGGAGCTCCTACAATGAGCAGTTCTTC,CASSYRGSSYNEQFF
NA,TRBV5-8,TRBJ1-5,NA,TGTGCCAGCAGCCCCCGGGACAGCAATCAGCCCCAGCATTTT,CASSPRDSNQPQHF
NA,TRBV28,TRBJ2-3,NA,TGTGCCAGCAGTATTCGGGGGGATACGCAGTATTTT,CASSIRGDTQYF
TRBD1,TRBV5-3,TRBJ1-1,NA,TGTGCCAGAAGACCAGGGGGCGTTGGCACTGAAGCTTTCTTT,CARRPGGVGTEAFF
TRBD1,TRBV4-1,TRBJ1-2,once,TGCGCCAGCTTCCCCCAAGTGACAGGGGCTAACTATGGCTACACCTTC,CASFPQVTGANYGYTF
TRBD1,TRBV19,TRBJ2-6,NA,TGTGCCAGTAGCAACAGGGGGCAGGCTGGGGCCAACGTCCTGACTTTC,CASSNRGQAGANVLTF
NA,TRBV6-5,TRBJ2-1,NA,TGTGCCAGCAGCCCCTTGACCCCCCGCAATGAGCAGTTCTTC,CASSPLTPRNEQFF
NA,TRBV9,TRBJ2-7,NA,TGTGCCAGCAGCGTAGGAGGCACCGGAAGGTACGAGCAGTACTTC,CASSVGGTGRYEQYF
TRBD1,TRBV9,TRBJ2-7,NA,TGTGCCAGCAGCGCATCCGGGACAGGGCTTTACGAGCAGTACTTC,CASSASGTGLYEQYF
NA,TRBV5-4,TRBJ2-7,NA,TGTGCCAGCAGCTTTATGGTGGGTCAATTCTACGAGCAGTACTTC,CASSFMVGQFYEQYF
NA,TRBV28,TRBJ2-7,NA,TGTGCCAGCAGTTTATGGGGCAGGGGCTACGAGCAGTACTTC,CASSLWGRGYEQYF
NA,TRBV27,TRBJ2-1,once,TGTGCCAGCAGTTTAAGTTCTTACAACAATGAGCAGTTCTTC,CASSLSSYNNEQFF
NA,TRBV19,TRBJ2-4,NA,TGTGCCAGTAGTATAATGTGGAAGGGTCGGGCCAAAAACATTCAGTACTTC,CASSIMWKGRAKNIQYF